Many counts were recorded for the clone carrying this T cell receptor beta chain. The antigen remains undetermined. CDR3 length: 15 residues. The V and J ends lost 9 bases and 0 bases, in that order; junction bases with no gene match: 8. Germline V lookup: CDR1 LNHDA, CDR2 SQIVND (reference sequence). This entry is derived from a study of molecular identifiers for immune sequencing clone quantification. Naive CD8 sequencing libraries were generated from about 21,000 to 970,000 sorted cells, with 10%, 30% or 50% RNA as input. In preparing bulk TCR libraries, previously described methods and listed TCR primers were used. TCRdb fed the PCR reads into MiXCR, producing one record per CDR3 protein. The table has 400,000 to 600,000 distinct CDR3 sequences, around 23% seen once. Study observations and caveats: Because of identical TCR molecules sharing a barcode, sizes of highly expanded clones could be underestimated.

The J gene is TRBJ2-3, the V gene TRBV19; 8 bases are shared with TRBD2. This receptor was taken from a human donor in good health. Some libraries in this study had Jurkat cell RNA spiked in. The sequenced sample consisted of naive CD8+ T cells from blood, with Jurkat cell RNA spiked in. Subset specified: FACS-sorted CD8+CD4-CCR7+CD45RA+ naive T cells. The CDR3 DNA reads TGTGCCAGCAGCATAAGCGGGGGAAGCACAGATACGCAGTATTTT. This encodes CASSISGGSTDTQYF.